Sequencing of this T cell receptor (beta chain) was carried out in a study of shared clonotypes between healthy human individuals (dated by TCRdb to 2019 to 2021). Background on the whole study: A few men and two women, aged 18 to 49 years, made up the cohort. For each donor, three plates each were used for CD4 naive and CD4 memory, two plates were used for CD8 naive, and one plate was used for CD8 memory. To estimate repertoire size and how much clonotype sharing occurs between individuals, the study deeply sequenced the blood TCR repertoires of several healthy adults. Libraries were prepared and TCR repertoires were sequenced by different laboratories using diverse techniques, in order to increase sequencing depth and limit assay-specific biases. Between about 0.8 and 9 billion PBMCs per donor were obtained by leukapheresis.

Study-wide findings and limitations: Larger estimated clonotype richness was generally found for naive subsets than for memory subsets. When several donors were compared, the shared fraction of clonotypes was approximately 5% for naive CD4, around 4% for naive CD8, 2.3% for memory CD4, and 0.35% to 0.5% for memory CD8. Sampling was restricted to blood, and TCR repertoires in tissue are likely to differ from TCR repertoires in blood. The small number of donors limited the genetic and exposure-history diversity represented. Clonotypes shared by all four sorted-subset donors showed higher generation probabilities than non-shared clonotypes. Incomplete sequencing was indicated by rarefaction of sorted-subset datasets, despite the large sequencing depth. Pairwise subsampling indicated that sequencing depth was expected to affect the degree of clonotype sharing among donors.

Trimming removed 0 bases from V and 9 bases from J, leaving 14 bases between the germline ends. Per the germline V gene, MNHEY is the CDR1 and SVGAGI is the CDR2. The cysteine opens and the phenylalanine closes a CDR3 of 15 amino acids. Here the CDR3 DNA is all that survives: 45 bases in frame from base 1. About this clone: This clone's antigen is unknown. No base quality values were provided; no much bigger clone lies one nucleotide off.

Using the deep immunoSEQ assay, multiplex PCR amplified TCR CDR3 regions from genomic DNA. Genomic DNA extracted from each cell subset was distributed evenly over all wells of several immunoSEQ 96-well plates, and each plate served as one replicate. For sorted subsets, approximately 0.2 ug of genomic DNA, equivalent to around 31,000 T cell genomes, went into each replicate PCR. Purified libraries were quantified with a Qubit 3.0 fluorometer, sized on a Bioanalyzer 2100, and re-quantified with the KAPA Library Quantification kit. A separate single-read 150-cycle Illumina NextSeq 550 flow cell was used to sequence each immunoSEQ 96-well plate. The study's own analysis went as follows. The immunoSEQ output contained only junctional sequences without quality scores, so filtering could not match that applied to full-length reads. To assign V/J genes and CDR3, sequences were annotated using PyIR, a Python wrapper for IgBLAST v1.9, with IMGT germline references. Reads were filtered out if the reads had weak V/J assignments (E-value above 1e-6), no CDR3, stop codons, out-of-frame junctions, or ambiguous translated residues. V3J clonotypes were defined as sequences sharing an identical inferred V gene, J gene, and CDR3 amino acid sequence. Percentage overlap between repertoires was computed as shared unique clonotypes divided by the size of the smaller repertoire. Richness of each repertoire was evaluated using RTK rarefaction, the Chao1 estimator, and Recon v2.1 estimates of unobserved clonotypes. Generation probabilities for all TCRbeta clonotypes obtained by the gDNA method from a few donors were computed using OLGA. TCRdb re-hosts the immuneACCESS table, in-frame sequences only. Its copies lack some clones; in the studies checked, an unresolved V gene accounts for under half of them, and the cause for the rest is not known. V and J calls and clone size are given by that table; D and trimming were obtained from the DNA. Within this sample are approximately 1.9 million clones, with around 93% of them counted one time only. Together, the top ten hold about 1.7% of the sample.

CD8 naive samples were CD45RO-negative cells positively selected for CCR7, giving a CD45RA+CCR7+ population that excluded TemRA cells. Healthy HIV-negative adults with no recently reported acute infections or vaccinations were included as donors. Every donor was a Caucasian adult living in Nashville, Tennessee, USA. Blood was obtained by leukapheresis, after which PBMCs were separated by Ficoll-Histopaque density gradient centrifugation and cryopreserved in liquid nitrogen vapor phase. Analytical flow cytometry was used to check the purity and quantity of each magnetically sorted T cell population. Each sorted fraction had its genomic DNA isolated and then quantified by UV absorbance on a Nanodrop 2000c.

Sequenced material: naive CD8+ T cells from PBMCs. In light of the paper, this sample's cell subset or site label describes: CD45RA+CCR7+. This chain is built from TRBV6-5 and TRBJ1-4; tentative D gene TRBD1, with 5 bases matching. This TCR came from a man aged 18 to 35 in good health. Some clones in this sample may be carry-over from other donors' samples. The CDR3 in this case is CASSYSMRRGQKLFF. The sequenced DNA is TGTGCCAGCAGTTACTCGATGCGGCGGGGACAAAAACTGTTTTTT.